The rows below give T cell receptor beta chains drawn from one sample of a study of cytomegalovirus exposure and HLA in healthy donors. Only in-frame clones appear in the TCRdb table, and some are missing; sequencing was by immunoSEQ multiplex PCR. The top ten hold around 3% of the sample, which has about 170,000 clones, over 75% seen once. The specimen was PBMCs. The receptors stem from a female donor in good health and CMV-seronegative. Each CDR3 is given without its conserved first and last residue. Each record gives: J gene, clone size, V gene, CDR3 protein. Clone size is stated in some rows and not others, as once, few, many or a class when expanded.

>TRBJ1-1|.|TRBV6-5
ASAGTGRTEAF
>TRBJ2-1|few|TRBV2
ASRVRESSYNEQF
>TRBJ1-5|.|TRBV28
ASSLRNTDQPQH
>TRBJ1-1|few|TRBV30
AWSGSGNTEAF
>TRBJ2-7|medium-sized|TRBV5-1
ASSSYGTVGDEQY
>TRBJ2-5|.|TRBV19
ASKLNRDETQY
>TRBJ2-5|.|TRBV29-1
SVEAGGGYEQY
>TRBJ2-2|.|TRBV4-1
ASSHSPTSLAGELF
>TRBJ2-1|.|TRBV29-1
SVEVRERYNEQF
>TRBJ1-1|.|TRBV6-5
ASRRTGSMNTEAF
>TRBJ2-1|.|TRBV6-5
ASREIRLGVNEQF
>TRBJ2-7|.|TRBV6-5
ASSSRGTSAYEQY
>.|few|TRBV7-2
ASSLITVPYEQY
>TRBJ2-7|.|TRBV7-2
ASSLEENYEQY
>TRBJ1-1|.|TRBV28
ASRSQTGGGVTEAF
>TRBJ1-1|.|TRBV21-1
ASSKVCGANPVNTEAF
>TRBJ2-4|.|TRBV6-5
ASSYDRILAKNIQY
>TRBJ1-2|few|TRBV7-9
ASSLTGGEGYT
>TRBJ1-2|few|TRBV19
ASISRESNYGYT
>TRBJ2-7|.|TRBV6-5
ASTPPGTGPYEQY
>TRBJ2-5|.|TRBV9
ASSPKMTGEGTQY
>TRBJ2-5|.|TRBV28
ASSPVHLTAEETQY
>TRBJ2-1|.|TRBV30
AWSGGGGEQF
>TRBJ2-7|few|TRBV5-1
ASSLVAGTYNLEQY
>TRBJ2-3|.|TRBV4-3
ASSHRSADTQY
>TRBJ1-2|.|TRBV27
ASSSLGSDRRAYGYT
>TRBJ1-2|.|TRBV28
AGQASNYGYT
>TRBJ1-1|.|TRBV9
ASSAGTGGKAEAF
>TRBJ1-4|.|TRBV9
ASSVTGATNEKLF
>TRBJ2-7|.|TRBV11-1
ASSYSGTAHEQY
>TRBJ2-2|few|TRBV6-4
ASSVTGGSGELF
>TRBJ1-4|.|TRBV5-4
ASSSTGGVGEKLF
>TRBJ1-4|.|TRBV5-4
ASSRTGTGGEKLF
>TRBJ1-5|once|TRBV27
ASSPRQGRTYYSNQPQH
>TRBJ1-2|.|TRBV5-1
ASSLTTGGNGYT
>TRBJ2-1|.|TRBV7-3
ASTRAGGNNEQF
>TRBJ1-2|.|TRBV18
ASSPTSGGSGYT
>TRBJ2-7|.|TRBV6-5
ASRPGLAGDEQY
>TRBJ1-5|.|TRBV7-2
ASSLVEGNQPQH
>TRBJ2-1|.|TRBV7-9
ASSLESGEYNEQF
>TRBJ2-1|.|TRBV9
ASSSAGSYNEQF
>TRBJ2-5|.|TRBV27
ASSLSGLFETQY
>TRBJ2-5|.|TRBV5-1
ASSPRQGGFGTQY
>TRBJ1-4|.|TRBV5-4
ASSPGGADEKLF
>TRBJ1-1|.|TRBV9
ASSGQGLTEAF
>TRBJ1-2|.|TRBV7-3
ASSPRGAVGGYT